Shown below are 18 T cell receptor beta chains from a single sample sequenced in a study of vaccination and CD4 T cells after COVID-19. What these receptors recognize is not known. Oncomine TCR Beta short-read sequencing was applied to DNA from cultured CD4+ T cells. From the PCR reads, TCRdb called clonotypes with MiXCR, one entry per CDR3 protein. The sample has about 14,000 distinct CDR3 sequences; about 47% are singletons. Specified treatment: roughly 10-day PBMC culture with coronavirus spike peptide pools or control peptides (ViraFEST assay). Sample: CD4+ T cells from blood, cultured in vitro. These receptor sequences come from a human donor who had recovered from COVID-19.

This clonotype was seen only a few times. The chain recombines TRBV24-1 with TRBJ1-2, with 8 bases aligning to TRBD1. CDR1 is KGHDR and CDR2 is SFDVKD in the germline V gene. Germline trimming cut 4 bases from V and 4 bases from J; bases unmatched to any gene: 7. This CDR3 has 15 residues. CDR3 DNA sequence: TGTGCCACCAGTGACGAGACAGGGGACGGCTATGGCTACACCTTC. This codes for CATSDETGDGYGYTF.

The chain carries TRBV11-2 and TRBJ2-7; D is possibly TRBD2 (6 bases). With 0 bases removed from V and 2 bases from J, the gap between germline ends came to 8 bases. The CDR3 is 14 amino acids. The germline gives CDR1 SGHAT, CDR2 FQNNGV. The CDR3 region has the DNA TGTGCCAGCAGCTTAGATAGCGGCACCTACGAGCAGTACTTC. This gives the protein CASSLDSGTYEQYF.

The rearrangement uses TRBV6-5 and TRBJ2-1; 8 bases map to TRBD1. The junction had 7 bases not matched to a gene; V was cut back by 3 bases and J by 6 bases. The CDR3 length is 15 residues. Germline V CDR1 and CDR2: MNHEY, SVGAGI. The CDR3 bases are TGTGCCAGCAGTTATGACTGGGACAGGACCAATGAGCAGTTCTTC. It specifies CASSYDWDRTNEQFF.

This clonotype showed up just a few times. This sequence joins TRBV20-1 and TRBJ2-1, with 7 bases matching TRBD2. J was trimmed by 7 bases and V by 5 bases; bases with no gene match: 11. The CDR3 loop spans 14 amino acids. Per germline, CDR1 DFQATT and CDR2 SNEGSKA (reference sequence). The CDR3 region is CSAPGWEGLNEQFF. In DNA, the CDR3 is TGCAGTGCTCCGGGGTGGGAGGGCCTGAATGAGCAGTTCTTC.

V and J are TRBV30 and TRBJ1-1; tentative D call: TRBD1 (6 bases). Germline lookup yields CDR1 GTSNPN and CDR2 SVGIG (reference sequence). V lost 2 bases to trimming and J lost 10 bases, with 14 bases between them. This CDR3 has 12 amino acids. CDR3 coding DNA: TGTGCCTGGAGTCATCTTACAGGGTTAGCTTTCTTT. This sequence encodes CAWSHLTGLAFF.

The chain uses TRBV6-2 or TRBV6-3 and TRBJ2-1; weak D call: TRBD2 (6 bases). Trimming shortened V by 5 bases and J by 12 bases, and 17 bases separated the two germline ends. The germline gives CDR1 MNHEY, CDR2 SVGEGT. This CDR3 spans 13 amino acids. CDR3 sequence: CASSPRDFRGQFF. The CDR3 coding sequence is TGTGCCAGCAGTCCCCGGGACTTTAGGGGGCAGTTCTTC.

This clonotype was counted only a few times. The chain recombines TRBV6-1 with TRBJ1-3; no clear D gene. The germline V gene encodes CDR1 MNHNS and CDR2 SASEGT. Trimming stripped 0 bases from V and 4 bases from J, with 10 bases between. This CDR3 has 15 amino acids. The CDR3 DNA reads TGTGCCAGCAGTGAAGCCCATCTCACAGGAAACACCATATATTTT. The encoded protein is CASSEAHLTGNTIYF.

The chain employs TRBV20-1 and TRBJ2-1, with 7 positions matching TRBD2. Losses at the gene ends were 6 bases for V and 9 bases for J; bases not matched to a gene: 8. The CDR3 has 12 amino acids. Germline CDR1 is DFQATT and CDR2 is SNEGSKA (reference sequence). The chain's CDR3 is CSARTSGGEQFF. CDR3 nucleotides: TGCAGTGCGAGGACTAGTGGAGGTGAGCAGTTCTTC.

The rearrangement joins TRBV12-3 or TRBV12-4 to TRBJ1-2, with D maybe TRBD1 (5 bases). V was pared by 4 bases and J by 1 base, with 10 bases between. This CDR3 has 14 residues. CDR3 region: CASSYRDYNYGYTF. In DNA, the CDR3 is TGTGCCAGCAGTTACCGGGACTATAACTATGGCTACACCTTC.

The chain combines TRBV6-2 or TRBV6-3 with TRBJ1-2; possibly TRBD1 for D (6 bases). Looked up from germline, CDR1 is MNHEY and CDR2 is SVGEGT. Deletions cut 4 bases from V and 4 bases from J, with 19 bases between. The CDR3 consists of 16 residues. This chain's CDR3 is CASSSRDTGPAYGYTF. The CDR3 DNA is TGTGCCAGCAGTTCCCGGGACACGGGCCCGGCCTATGGCTACACCTTC.

This chain joins TRBV20-1 and TRBJ1-1; D is perhaps TRBD1 (6 bases). The CDR3 runs 17 residues. Trimming removed 0 bases at V and 0 bases at J, with 17 bases between. Germline V gene lookup returns CDR1 DFQATT and CDR2 SNEGSKA (reference sequence). DNA of the CDR3: TGCAGTGCTAGAGATCTTAAAGGGGGGGCCATGAACACTGAAGCTTTCTTT. Protein product: CSARDLKGGAMNTEAFF.

The chain uses TRBV12-3 or TRBV12-4 and TRBJ1-5; no reliable D call. Trimming left V 2 bases short and J 0 bases short, with 5 bases between. The CDR3 loop spans 14 amino acids. CDR3 in amino acids: CASSLRDSNQPQHF. In DNA form, the CDR3 reads TGTGCCAGCAGTTTAAGGGATAGCAATCAGCCCCAGCATTTT.

V and J are TRBV28 and TRBJ1-1; tentatively, D is TRBD1 (5 bases). This CDR3 spans 15 amino acids. Germline-derived CDR1 and CDR2 are MDHEN and SYDVKM. Trimming removed 6 bases at V and 3 bases at J, with 17 bases between. CDR3 coding DNA: TGTGCCAGCAGCGCCTTCACAGGACTGGACACTGAAGCTTTCTTT. It codes for CASSAFTGLDTEAFF. The variable domain in full, with the rest retrieved from reference TRBV28 and TRBJ1-1, is DVKVTQSSRYLVKRTGEKVFLECVQDMDHENMFWYRQDPGLGLRLIYFSYDVKMKEKGDIPEGYSVSREKKERFSLILESASTNQTSMYLCASSAFTGLDTEAFFGQGTRLTVV.

V and J are TRBV14 and TRBJ1-2; D unclear. In germline, CDR1 is SGHDN, CDR2 FVKESK. The CDR3 length is 11 residues. Between the trimmed V and J ends, which lost 1 base and 4 bases, there was a span of 1 base. As DNA, the CDR3 is TGTGCCAGCAGCCAAGGCTATGGCTACACCTTC. Protein sequence: CASSQGYGYTF.

This clonotype has only a few counts. This chain connects TRBV7-2 to TRBJ2-4; TRBD1 is a possible D gene (5 bases). The CDR3 extends over 18 amino acids. Germline V gene sequence: CDR1 SGHTA, CDR2 FQGNSA. Trimming stripped 4 bases from V and 0 bases from J, with 19 bases between. CDR3 amino acids: CASSSGRFDSLAKNIQYF. CDR3 in DNA: TGTGCCAGCAGCTCGGGCCGATTTGACAGTTTAGCCAAAAACATTCAGTACTTC.

This chain uses TRBV7-8 with TRBJ1-5, with D unclear. Germline loops: CDR1 SGHVS, CDR2 FQNEAQ. Deletions cut 1 base from V and 3 bases from J, with 13 bases between. This CDR3 is built from 16 residues. The CDR3 DNA follows: TGTGCCAGCAGCTTAGGGGCCAGAAATTACAATCAGCCCCAGCATTTT. This translates into CASSLGARNYNQPQHF.

The J gene is TRBJ2-1, the V gene TRBV20-1, with D unresolved. V dropped 6 bases and J dropped 5 bases, with 23 bases sitting between them. CDR3 length: 16 amino acids. Germline values: CDR1 DFQATT, CDR2 SNEGSKA (reference sequence). As DNA, the CDR3 is TGCAGTGCCACGGCTGGGCTTGGGGTACGCAACAATGAGCAGTTCTTC. Translating gives CSATAGLGVRNNEQFF.

The J gene is TRBJ2-3, the V gene TRBV6-4, with 8 bases aligning to TRBD1. V dropped 5 bases and J dropped 10; count of bases not matched to a gene: 8. Germline V gives CDR1 MRHNA, CDR2 SNTAGT. CDR3 size: 13 residues. CDR3 nucleotide sequence: TGTGCCAGCAGTCCGGACAGGGATTATGCGCAGTATTTT. As protein: CASSPDRDYAQYF.